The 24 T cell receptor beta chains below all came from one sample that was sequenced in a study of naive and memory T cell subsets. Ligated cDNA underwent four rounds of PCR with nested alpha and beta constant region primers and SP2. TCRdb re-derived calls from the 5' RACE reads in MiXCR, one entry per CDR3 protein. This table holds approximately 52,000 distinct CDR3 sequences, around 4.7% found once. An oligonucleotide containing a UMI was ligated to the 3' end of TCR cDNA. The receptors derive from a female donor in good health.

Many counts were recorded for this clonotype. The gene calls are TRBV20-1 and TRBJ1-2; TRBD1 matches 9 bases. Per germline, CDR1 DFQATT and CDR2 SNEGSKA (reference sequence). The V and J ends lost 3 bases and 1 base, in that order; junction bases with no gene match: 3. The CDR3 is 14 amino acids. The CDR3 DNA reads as TGCAGTGCTAGTACAGGGGGCCGTAACTATGGCTACACCTTC. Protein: CSASTGGRNYGYTF.

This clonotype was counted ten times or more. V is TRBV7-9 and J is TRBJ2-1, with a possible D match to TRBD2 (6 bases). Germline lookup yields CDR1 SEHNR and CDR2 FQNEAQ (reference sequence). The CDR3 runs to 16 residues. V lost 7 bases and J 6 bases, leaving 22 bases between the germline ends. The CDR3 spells CASTPRLEAGSNEQFF. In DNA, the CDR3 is TGTGCCAGCACCCCCCGACTAGAGGCCGGCAGCAATGAGCAGTTCTTC. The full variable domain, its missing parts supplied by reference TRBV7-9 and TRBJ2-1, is DTGVSQNPRHKITKRGQNVTFRCDPISEHNRLYWYRQTLGQGPEFLTYFQNEAQLEKSRLLSDRFSAERPKGSFSTLEIQRTEQGDSAMYLCASTPRLEAGSNEQFFGPGTRLTVL.

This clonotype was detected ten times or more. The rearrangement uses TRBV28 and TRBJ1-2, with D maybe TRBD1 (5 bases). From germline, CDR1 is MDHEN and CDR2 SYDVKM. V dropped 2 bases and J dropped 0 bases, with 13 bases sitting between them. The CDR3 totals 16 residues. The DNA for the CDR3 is TGTGCCAGCAGTTTACTCGCCGGGGGACCTAACTATGGCTACACCTTC. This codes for CASSLLAGGPNYGYTF.

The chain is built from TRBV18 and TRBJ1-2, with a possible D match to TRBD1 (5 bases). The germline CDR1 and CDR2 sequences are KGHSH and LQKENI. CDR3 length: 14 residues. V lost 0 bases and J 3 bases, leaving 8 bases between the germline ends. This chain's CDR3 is CASSPPVGDYGYTF. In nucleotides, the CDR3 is TGTGCCAGCTCACCACCGGTGGGGGACTATGGCTACACCTTC. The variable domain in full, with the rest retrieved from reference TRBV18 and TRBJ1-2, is NAGVMQNPRHLVRRRGQEARLRCSPMKGHSHVYWYRQLPEEGLKFMVYLQKENIIDESGMPKERFSAEFPKEGPSILRIQQVVRGDSAAYFCASSPPVGDYGYTFGSGTRLTVV.

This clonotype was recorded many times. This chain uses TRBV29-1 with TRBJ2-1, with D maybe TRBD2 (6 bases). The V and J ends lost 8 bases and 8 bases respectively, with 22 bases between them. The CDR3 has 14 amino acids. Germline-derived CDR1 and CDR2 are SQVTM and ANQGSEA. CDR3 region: CSLTWWGRDYEQFF. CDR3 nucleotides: TGCAGCTTAACGTGGTGGGGCAGGGACTATGAGCAGTTCTTC.

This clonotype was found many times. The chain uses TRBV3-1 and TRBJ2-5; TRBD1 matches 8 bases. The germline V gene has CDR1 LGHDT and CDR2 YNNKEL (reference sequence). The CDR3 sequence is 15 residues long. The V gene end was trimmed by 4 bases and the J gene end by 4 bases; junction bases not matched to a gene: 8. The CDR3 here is CASSPAGRGRETQYF. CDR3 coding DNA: TGTGCCAGCAGCCCCGCCGGCAGGGGGCGAGAGACCCAGTACTTC.

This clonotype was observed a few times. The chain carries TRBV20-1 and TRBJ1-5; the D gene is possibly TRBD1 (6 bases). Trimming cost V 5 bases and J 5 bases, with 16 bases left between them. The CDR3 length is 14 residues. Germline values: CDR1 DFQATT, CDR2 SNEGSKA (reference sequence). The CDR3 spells CSAPKNRDDQPQHF. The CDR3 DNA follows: TGCAGTGCTCCAAAAAACAGGGATGATCAGCCCCAGCATTTT.

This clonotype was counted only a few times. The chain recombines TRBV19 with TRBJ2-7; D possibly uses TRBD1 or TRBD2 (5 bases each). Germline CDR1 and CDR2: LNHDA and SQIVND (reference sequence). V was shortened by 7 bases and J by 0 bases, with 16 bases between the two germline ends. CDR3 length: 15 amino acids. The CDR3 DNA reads TGTGCCAGTACCCCGACGGGGCAGCCCTCCTACGAGCAGTACTTC. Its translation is CASTPTGQPSYEQYF.

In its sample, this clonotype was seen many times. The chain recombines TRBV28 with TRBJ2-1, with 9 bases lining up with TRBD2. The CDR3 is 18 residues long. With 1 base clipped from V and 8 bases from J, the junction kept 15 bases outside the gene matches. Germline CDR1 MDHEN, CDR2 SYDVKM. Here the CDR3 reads CASSLSGGRAESIDEQFF. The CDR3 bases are TGTGCCAGCAGTTTATCGGGCGGGAGGGCCGAGAGTATCGATGAGCAGTTCTTC.

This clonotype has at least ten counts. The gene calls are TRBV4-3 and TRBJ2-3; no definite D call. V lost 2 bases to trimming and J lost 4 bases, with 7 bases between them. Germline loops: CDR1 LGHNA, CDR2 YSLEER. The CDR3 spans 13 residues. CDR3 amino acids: CASSQKQADTQYF. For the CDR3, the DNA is TGCGCCAGCAGCCAAAAACAAGCAGATACGCAGTATTTT.

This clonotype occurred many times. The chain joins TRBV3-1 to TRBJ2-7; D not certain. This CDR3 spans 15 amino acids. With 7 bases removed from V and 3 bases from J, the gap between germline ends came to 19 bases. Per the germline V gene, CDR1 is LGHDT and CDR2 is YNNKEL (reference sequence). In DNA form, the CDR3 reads TGTGCCAGCACCCCCAAGAAGGGTCTAAACTACGAGCAGTACTTC. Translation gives CASTPKKGLNYEQYF.

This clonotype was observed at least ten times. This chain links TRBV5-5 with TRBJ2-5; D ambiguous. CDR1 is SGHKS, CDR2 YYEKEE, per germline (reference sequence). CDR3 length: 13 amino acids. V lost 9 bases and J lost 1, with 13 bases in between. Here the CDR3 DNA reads TGTGCCACCCCGAAGATCCTCCAAGAGACCCAGTACTTC. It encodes CATPKILQETQYF.

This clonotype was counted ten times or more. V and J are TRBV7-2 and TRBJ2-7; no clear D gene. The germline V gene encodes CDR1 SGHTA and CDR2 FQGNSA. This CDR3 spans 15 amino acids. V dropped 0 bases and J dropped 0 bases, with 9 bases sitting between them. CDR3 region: CASSLAGSSSYEQYF. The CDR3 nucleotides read TGTGCCAGCAGCTTAGCAGGGTCGAGCTCCTACGAGCAGTACTTC.

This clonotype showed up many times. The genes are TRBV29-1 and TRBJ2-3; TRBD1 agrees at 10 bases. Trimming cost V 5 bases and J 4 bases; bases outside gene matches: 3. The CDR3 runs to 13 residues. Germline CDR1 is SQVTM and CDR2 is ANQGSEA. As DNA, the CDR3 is TGCAGCGTTAGTGGACAGGGGGCAGATACGCAGTATTTT. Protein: CSVSGQGADTQYF.

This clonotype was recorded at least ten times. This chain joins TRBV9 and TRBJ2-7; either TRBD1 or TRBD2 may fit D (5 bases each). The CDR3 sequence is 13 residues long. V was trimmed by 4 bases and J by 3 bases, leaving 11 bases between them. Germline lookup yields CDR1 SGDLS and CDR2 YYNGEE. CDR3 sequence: CASSPRDVYEQYF. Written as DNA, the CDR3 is TGTGCCAGCAGCCCCCGGGACGTCTACGAGCAGTACTTC.

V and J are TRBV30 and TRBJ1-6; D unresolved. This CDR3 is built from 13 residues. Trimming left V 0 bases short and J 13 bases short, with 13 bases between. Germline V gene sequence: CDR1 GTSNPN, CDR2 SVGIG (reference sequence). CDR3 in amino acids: CAWSVSLERPLHF. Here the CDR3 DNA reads TGTGCCTGGAGTGTGTCACTCGAGAGGCCCCTCCACTTT.

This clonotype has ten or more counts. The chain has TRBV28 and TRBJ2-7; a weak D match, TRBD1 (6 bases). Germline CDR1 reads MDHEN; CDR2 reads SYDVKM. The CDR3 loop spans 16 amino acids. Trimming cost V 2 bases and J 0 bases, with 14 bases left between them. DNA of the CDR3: TGTGCCAGCAGTTTAGAGAGTGGACAGATCTCCTACGAGCAGTACTTC. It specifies CASSLESGQISYEQYF. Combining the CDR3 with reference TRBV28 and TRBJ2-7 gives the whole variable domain DVKVTQSSRYLVKRTGEKVFLECVQDMDHENMFWYRQDPGLGLRLIYFSYDVKMKEKGDIPEGYSVSREKKERFSLILESASTNQTSMYLCASSLESGQISYEQYFGPGTRLTVT.

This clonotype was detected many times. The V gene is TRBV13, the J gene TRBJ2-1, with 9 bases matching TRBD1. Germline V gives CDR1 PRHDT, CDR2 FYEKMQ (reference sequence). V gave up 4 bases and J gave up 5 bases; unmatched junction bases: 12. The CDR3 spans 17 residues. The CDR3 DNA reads TGTGCCAGCAGCTCCAAGCTCGGGACAGGGTCTAACAATGAGCAGTTCTTC. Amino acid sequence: CASSSKLGTGSNNEQFF.

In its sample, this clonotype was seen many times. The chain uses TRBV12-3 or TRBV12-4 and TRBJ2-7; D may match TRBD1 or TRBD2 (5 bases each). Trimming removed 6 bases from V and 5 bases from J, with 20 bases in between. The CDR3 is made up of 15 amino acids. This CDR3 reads CASSLPRPGTDEQYF. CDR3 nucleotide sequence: TGTGCCAGCAGCCTTCCGAGGCCAGGGACCGACGAGCAGTACTTC.

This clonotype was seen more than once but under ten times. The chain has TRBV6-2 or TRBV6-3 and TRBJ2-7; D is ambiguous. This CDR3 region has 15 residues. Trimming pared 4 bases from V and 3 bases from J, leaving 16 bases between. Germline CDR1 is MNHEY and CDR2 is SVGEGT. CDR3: CASSSIAVSIYEQYF. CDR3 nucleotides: TGTGCCAGCAGTTCCATCGCGGTATCTATCTACGAGCAGTACTTC.

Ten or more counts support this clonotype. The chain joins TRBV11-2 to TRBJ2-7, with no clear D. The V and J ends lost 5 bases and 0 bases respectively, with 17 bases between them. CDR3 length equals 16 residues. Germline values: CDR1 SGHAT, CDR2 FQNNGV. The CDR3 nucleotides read TGTGCCAGCAGCCCGCGGTGGGCAGGAGACTCCTACGAGCAGTACTTC. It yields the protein CASSPRWAGDSYEQYF. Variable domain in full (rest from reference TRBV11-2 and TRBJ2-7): EAGVAQSPRYKIIEKRQSVAFWCNPISGHATLYWYQQILGQGPKLLIQFQNNGVVDDSQLPKDRFSAERLKGVDSTLKIQPAKLEDSAVYLCASSPRWAGDSYEQYFGPGTRLTVT.

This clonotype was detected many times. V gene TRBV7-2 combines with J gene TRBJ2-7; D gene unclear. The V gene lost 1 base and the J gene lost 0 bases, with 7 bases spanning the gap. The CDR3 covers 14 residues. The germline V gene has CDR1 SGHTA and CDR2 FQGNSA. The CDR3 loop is CASSLGLSSYEQYF. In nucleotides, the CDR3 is TGTGCCAGCAGCTTAGGTCTGAGCTCCTACGAGCAGTACTTC. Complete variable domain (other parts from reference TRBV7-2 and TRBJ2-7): GAGVSQSPSNKVTEKGKDVELRCDPISGHTALYWYRQSLGQGLEFLIYFQGNSAPDKSGLPSDRFSAERTGGSVSTLTIQRTQQEDSAVYLCASSLGLSSYEQYFGPGTRLTVT.

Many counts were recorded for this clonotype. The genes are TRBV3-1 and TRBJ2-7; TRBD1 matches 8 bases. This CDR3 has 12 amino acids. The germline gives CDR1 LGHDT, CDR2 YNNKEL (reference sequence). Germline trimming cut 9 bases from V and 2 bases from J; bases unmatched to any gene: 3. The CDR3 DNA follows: TGTGCCAGTTCGACAGGGGCCTACGAGCAGTACTTC. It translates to CASSTGAYEQYF.

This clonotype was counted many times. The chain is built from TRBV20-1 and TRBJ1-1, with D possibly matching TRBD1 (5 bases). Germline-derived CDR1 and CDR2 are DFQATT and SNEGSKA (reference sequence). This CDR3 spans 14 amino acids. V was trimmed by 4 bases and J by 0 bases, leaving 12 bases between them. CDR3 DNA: TGCAGTGCTAAAAGGGAGGGGTTGAACACTGAAGCTTTCTTT. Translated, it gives CSAKREGLNTEAFF.